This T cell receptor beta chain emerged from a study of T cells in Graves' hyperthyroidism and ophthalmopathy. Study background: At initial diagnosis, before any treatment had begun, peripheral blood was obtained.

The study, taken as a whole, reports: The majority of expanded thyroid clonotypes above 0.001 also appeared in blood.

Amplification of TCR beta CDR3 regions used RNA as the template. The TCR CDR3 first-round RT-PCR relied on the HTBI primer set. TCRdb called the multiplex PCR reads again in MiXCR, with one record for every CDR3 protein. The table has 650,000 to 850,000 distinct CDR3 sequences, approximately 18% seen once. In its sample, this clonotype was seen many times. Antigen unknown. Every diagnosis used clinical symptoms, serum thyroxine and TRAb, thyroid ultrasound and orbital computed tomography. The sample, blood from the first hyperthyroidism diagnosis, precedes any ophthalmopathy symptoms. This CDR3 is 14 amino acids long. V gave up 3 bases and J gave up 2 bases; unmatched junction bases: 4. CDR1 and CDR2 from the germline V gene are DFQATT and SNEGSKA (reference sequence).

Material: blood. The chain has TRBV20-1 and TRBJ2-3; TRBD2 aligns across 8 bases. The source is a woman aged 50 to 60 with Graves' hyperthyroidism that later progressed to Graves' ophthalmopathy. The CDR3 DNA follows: TGCAGTGCTAGTCAGCGGGGGTCCACAGATACGCAGTATTTT. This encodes CSASQRGSTDTQYF.